A few counts support the clone carrying this TCR beta chain. The template was genomic DNA from peripheral blood, not RNA. Rearranged V-D-J TRB sequences were amplified with a mixed TRB-A/B primer pool. A single record per CDR3 protein comes from TCRdb applying MiXCR to the multiplex PCR reads. The sample lists fewer than 2,000 distinct CDR3 sequences; approximately 60% were seen once. The data originate from a study of T cell repertoires in aging, cancer and after chemotherapy. About the study: Six age groups, ranging from 30 or younger to 70 or older, included the donors.

The clonotype was recovered from a human donor with a solid tumor. Input material: blood.

DNA of the CDR3: TGCAGCGTCCGGACTAGCGGGAGGGTCGACGAGCAGTACTTC. Translation gives CSVRTSGRVDEQYF. J is TRBJ2-7 and V is TRBV29-1; 15 nucleotides line up with TRBD2. Germline-derived CDR1 and CDR2 are SQVTM and ANQGSEA. This CDR3 contains 14 residues. Trimming cost V 6 bases and J 5 bases; bases outside gene matches: 5.